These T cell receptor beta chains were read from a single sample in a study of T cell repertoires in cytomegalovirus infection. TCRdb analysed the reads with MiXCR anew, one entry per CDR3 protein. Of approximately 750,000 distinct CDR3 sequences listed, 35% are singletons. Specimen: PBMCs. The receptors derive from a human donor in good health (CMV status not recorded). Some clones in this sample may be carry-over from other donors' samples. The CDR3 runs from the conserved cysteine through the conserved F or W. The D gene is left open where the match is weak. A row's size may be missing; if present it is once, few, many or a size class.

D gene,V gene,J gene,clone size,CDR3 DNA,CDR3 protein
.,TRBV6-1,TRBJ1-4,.,TGTGCCAGCAGTGCTCAAGACGGAGGCGAAAAACTGTTTTTT,CASSAQDGGEKLFF
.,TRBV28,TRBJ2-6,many,TGTGCCAGCAGTACCTCAGGGTCTGGGGCCAACGTCCTGACTTTC,CASSTSGSGANVLTF
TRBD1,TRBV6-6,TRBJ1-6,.,TGTGCCAGCAGTTACTCAGGACAGGGGCGAAATTCACCCCTCCACTTT,CASSYSGQGRNSPLHF
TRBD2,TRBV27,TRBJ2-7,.,TGTGCCAGCAGTTTAGGTGCTAGCGGGAGACTCGTCTACGAGCAGTACTTC,CASSLGASGRLVYEQYF
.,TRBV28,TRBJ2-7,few,TGTGCCAGCAGTGCCGACAGGGAGGTCGACGAGCAGTACTTC,CASSADREVDEQYF
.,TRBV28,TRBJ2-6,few,TGTGCCAGCAGTACTCCCTCTGGGGCCAACGTCCTGACTTTC,CASSTPSGANVLTF
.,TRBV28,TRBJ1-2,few,TGTGCCAGCAGATATACTACCTTGCAGGGCTCCAACTATGGCTACACCTTC,CASRYTTLQGSNYGYTF
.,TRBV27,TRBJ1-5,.,TGTGCCAGCAGTTTAACGGGGTTCGGCCAGCCCCAGCATTTT,CASSLTGFGQPQHF
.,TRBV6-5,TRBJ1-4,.,TGTGCCAGCAGTTACAGGACAGTTGCAACTAATGAAAAACTGTTTTTT,CASSYRTVATNEKLFF
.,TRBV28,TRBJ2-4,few,TGTGCCAGCAGTTCCTACCATGCGGGTTCTTCCAAAAACATTCAGTACTTC,CASSSYHAGSSKNIQYF
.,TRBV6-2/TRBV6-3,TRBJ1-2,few,TGTGCCAGCGCCAGGTTAGGTGGTGGCTACACCTTC,CASARLGGGYTF
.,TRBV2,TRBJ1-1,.,TGTGCCAGCAGTGACCGATCGATACATGAAGCTTTCTTT,CASSDRSIHEAFF
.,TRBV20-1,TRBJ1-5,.,TGCAGTGTTCCGGGCCTCCATAGCAATCAGCCCCAGCATTTT,CSVPGLHSNQPQHF
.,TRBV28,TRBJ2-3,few,TGTGCCAGCAGTTTCATTGGACAGAGCACAGATACGCAGTATTTT,CASSFIGQSTDTQYF
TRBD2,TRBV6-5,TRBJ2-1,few,TGTGCCAGCAGTTACTCCTACCTAGCGGGAAGGATGGAGGAGCAGTTCTTC,CASSYSYLAGRMEEQFF
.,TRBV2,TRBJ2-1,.,TGTGCCAGCAGTGATCTAGGGACCAAGCAGTTCTTC,CASSDLGTKQFF
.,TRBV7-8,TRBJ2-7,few,TGTGCCAGCAGCTTAGGGCTGGGGGAGTACGAGCAGTACTTC,CASSLGLGEYEQYF
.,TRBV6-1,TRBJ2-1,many,TGTGCCAGCAGAGGGTCTGGGACTCGATCCTACAATGAGCAGTTCTTC,CASRGSGTRSYNEQFF
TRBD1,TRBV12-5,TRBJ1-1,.,TGTGCTAGTGGTTTGCCCTCATCTGACAGGGTTATGAACACTGAAGCTTTCTTT,CASGLPSSDRVMNTEAFF
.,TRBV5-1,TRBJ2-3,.,TGCGCCAGCAGCCTAAACGCGGCAGATACGCAGTATTTT,CASSLNAADTQYF
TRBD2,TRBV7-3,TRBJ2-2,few,TGTGCCAGCAGCAGTCTCCCCGGCGGGGGGACCGGGGAGCTGTTTTTT,CASSSLPGGGTGELFF
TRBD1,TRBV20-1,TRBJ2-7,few,TGCAGTGCCCGACCTGGGACAGGACTTTACGAGCAGTACTTC,CSARPGTGLYEQYF
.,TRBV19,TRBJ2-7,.,TGTGCCAGTAGTATGGGAGCTTACTCCTACGAGCAGTACTTC,CASSMGAYSYEQYF
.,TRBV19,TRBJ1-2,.,TGTGCCAGTAGTACGGATGCGGTCACCCCTAACTATGGCTACACCTTC,CASSTDAVTPNYGYTF